The 30 T cell receptor beta chains in this list originate from one sample, sequenced in a study of molecular identifiers for immune sequencing clone quantification. TCRdb re-called the PCR reads through MiXCR, storing one row per CDR3 protein. The sample contains hundreds of thousands of distinct CDR3 sequences, approximately 24% of which appear only once. Material: naive CD8+ T cells from blood, with Jurkat cell RNA spiked in. Subset in this sample: FACS-sorted CD8+CD4-CCR7+CD45RA+ naive T cells. These receptors were taken from a human donor in good health. Some libraries in this study had Jurkat cell RNA spiked in.

This clonotype was observed a few times. Being one base from a much bigger clone, this may be a read error. V usage is TRBV7-2 and J usage is TRBJ1-4; 8 bases are shared with TRBD1. The CDR3 is 16 residues long. J lost 0 bases, V lost 8 bases, and 8 bases had no gene match. Germline CDR1 reads SGHTA; CDR2 reads FQGNSA. The CDR3 loop is CASGQGQASTNEKLFF. The CDR3 DNA reads as TGTGCCAGCGGACAGGGACAGGCTTCAACTAATGAAAAACTGTTTTTT.

This clonotype was counted many times. The rearrangement uses TRBV4-1 and TRBJ2-5, with TRBD1 matching 8 bases. Germline values: CDR1 MGHRA, CDR2 YSYEKL. The CDR3 extends over 16 amino acids. V was clipped by 1 base and J by 2 bases; unmatched bases: 6. As DNA, the CDR3 is TGCGCCAGCAGCCAAGCCGACAGGGGAAGGCAAGAGACCCAGTACTTC. Translated, it gives CASSQADRGRQETQYF.

The chain combines TRBV28 with TRBJ2-7; D gene unclear. Germline CDR1 is MDHEN and CDR2 is SYDVKM. Trimming pared 2 bases from V and 1 base from J, leaving 12 bases between. This CDR3 contains 15 residues. CDR3 sequence reads: CASSLRIMASYEQYF. The CDR3 DNA is TGTGCCAGCAGTTTAAGGATTATGGCATCCTACGAGCAGTACTTC.

Turning to this clonotype: Being one base from a much bigger clone, this may be a read error. This chain uses TRBV5-3 with TRBJ1-6; no clear D gene. TRBV5-3 is filed as an ORF, its function uncertain. The CDR3 covers 14 residues. Trimming cost V 8 bases and J 6 bases, with 15 bases left between them. The CDR3 protein is CASGLGLSNSPLHF. As DNA, the CDR3 is TGTGCCAGCGGCTTGGGCCTCTCTAATTCACCCCTCCACTTT.

Of note for this clonotype: A read error is possible here, since a much larger clone lies one base away. The chain uses TRBV29-1 and TRBJ1-4, with 7 bases matching TRBD1. Unmatched junction bases numbered 13, after V lost 4 bases and J lost 5 bases. CDR1 SQVTM and CDR2 ANQGSEA come from the germline V gene. This CDR3 is built from 16 residues. Here the CDR3 DNA reads TGCAGCGTTGTTTGGACAGGCCCAAAATGGAATGAAAAACTGTTTTTT. Translated, it gives CSVVWTGPKWNEKLFF.

The count of this clonotype is one. The CDR3 does not close with the conserved phenylalanine or tryptophan, likely indicating a read error. The limits of the CDR3 on the DNA are not certain, so only TCRdb's listed CDR3 is given. J is TRBJ2-1 and V is TRBV7-3; TRBD2, the table's D call, was not compared with the DNA. The CDR3 totals 11 residues, both ends included. CDR1 SGHTA and CDR2 FQGTGA come from the germline V gene. CDR3 loop: CASSPGTSWFS.

In its sample, this clonotype was seen once. This may be a read error, as it is one base from a much larger clone. This chain links TRBV7-9 with TRBJ1-4, with 8 bases matching TRBD1. Germline V gene data show CDR1 as SEHNR and CDR2 as FQNEAQ (reference sequence). The ends lost 8 bases at V and 7 bases at J; junction bases unmatched: 15. The CDR3 has 16 amino acids. CDR3 sequence: CASGPTGDDYREKLFF. CDR3 DNA: TGTGCCAGCGGGCCGACAGGGGATGATTATCGTGAAAAACTGTTTTTT.

This clonotype was seen only a few times. The junction departs from the called germline gene at one end, perhaps through a read error. The V and J genes are TRBV4-1 and TRBJ1-1; the D gene is possibly TRBD1 (5 bases). Germline-derived CDR1 and CDR2 are MGHRA and YSYEKL. The CDR3 loop spans 17 amino acids. The CDR3 is CASSQVGPQGMNTETFF. In DNA form, the CDR3 reads TGCGCCAGCAGCCAAGTCGGTCCCCAGGGAATGAACACTGAAACTTTCTTT.

The sample holds a few counts of this clonotype. The chain employs TRBV10-1 and TRBJ2-7, with D maybe TRBD1 (5 bases). This CDR3 is 14 amino acids long. Trimming left V 0 bases short and J 4 bases short, with 10 bases between. The germline V gene has CDR1 WNHNN and CDR2 SYGVQD (reference sequence). The CDR3 here is CASSESTGDYEQYF. In nucleotides, the CDR3 is TGCGCCAGCAGTGAGTCCACAGGCGATTACGAGCAGTACTTC.

This chain joins TRBV4-1 and TRBJ2-7, with 9 bases identical to TRBD2. Germline CDR1 is MGHRA and CDR2 is YSYEKL. The J segment lost 2 bases and the V segment lost 2 bases, leaving 7 bases of the junction unmatched. This CDR3 spans 16 amino acids. The CDR3 spells CASSQTSGGSAYEQYF. DNA for the CDR3: TGCGCCAGCAGCCAAACCAGCGGGGGGAGCGCCTACGAGCAGTACTTC.

This clonotype has a count of ten or more. The chain couples TRBV10-2 to TRBJ1-1, with D maybe TRBD1 (5 bases). V lost 0 bases and J 0 bases, leaving 14 bases between the germline ends. Germline V gene lookup returns CDR1 WSHSY and CDR2 SAAADI. There are 17 residues in the CDR3. This CDR3 reads CASSESRGAGMNTEAFF. The CDR3 nucleotides read TGCGCCAGCAGTGAGTCTAGAGGGGCAGGGATGAACACTGAAGCTTTCTTT.

Worth noting for this clonotype: A much larger clone lies one base from this, so it may be a read error. The chain carries TRBV9 and TRBJ2-7; D possibly corresponds to TRBD1 (5 bases). Looked up from germline, CDR1 is SGDLS and CDR2 is YYNGEE. The CDR3 loop spans 15 amino acids. CDR3 sequence (DNA): TGTGCCAGCAGCGTAGATGAAGGGGTCCTCTACGAGCGGTACTTC. Translation: CASSVDEGVLYERYF.

In the case of this clonotype: A much larger clone lies one base from this, so it may be a read error. CDR3 bases: TGTGCCAGCACCGCCCGGACTAGCTCATACAATGAGCAGTTCTTC. This encodes CASTARTSSYNEQFF. The genes are TRBV12-3 or TRBV12-4 and TRBJ2-1, with TRBD2 matching 8 bases. The V gene end was trimmed by 7 bases and the J gene end by 4 bases; junction bases not matched to a gene: 9. This CDR3 has 15 amino acids.

This clonotype has a handful of counts. The rearrangement joins TRBV7-9 to TRBJ2-7, with D perhaps matching TRBD1 or TRBD2 (6 bases each). Trimming pared 2 bases from V and 7 bases from J, leaving 15 bases between. The germline V gene has CDR1 SEHNR and CDR2 FQNEAQ (reference sequence). CDR3 length: 14 residues. CDR3 DNA: TGTGCCAGCAGCTTATCTGGGGGGCCTAAAGAGCAGTACTTC. This sequence encodes CASSLSGGPKEQYF.

This clonotype was seen only a few times. The V and J genes are TRBV5-6 and TRBJ2-7, with D possibly TRBD1 on 5 matching bases. Trimming stripped 4 bases from V and 2 bases from J, with 13 bases between. Germline CDR1 reads SGHDT; CDR2 reads YYEEEE. The CDR3 covers 14 residues. DNA for the CDR3: TGTGCCAGCAGCGTGGACAACAATCCCTACGAGCAGTACTTC. It codes for CASSVDNNPYEQYF.

This clonotype showed up just a few times. The rearrangement uses TRBV7-6 and TRBJ1-1, with a tentative D call TRBD1 (6 bases). Germline V gene data show CDR1 as SGHVS and CDR2 as FNYEAQ. This CDR3 comprises 14 residues. V lost 0 bases to trimming and J lost 8 bases, with 13 bases between them. CDR3 loop: CASSLARQGSEAFF. CDR3 sequence (DNA): TGTGCCAGCAGCTTAGCGCGGCAGGGGTCCGAAGCTTTCTTT.

This clonotype was seen ten or more times. The CDR3 is CASVDDTQYF. As DNA, the CDR3 is TGTGCCAGCGTCGACGATACGCAGTATTTT. This chain links TRBV2 with TRBJ2-3; D remains ambiguous. The CDR3 consists of 10 residues. Germline V gene lookup returns CDR1 SNHLY and CDR2 FYNNEI. Trimming removed 8 bases from V and 6 bases from J, with 6 bases in between.

There are many counts of this clonotype. J is TRBJ1-1 and V is TRBV13, with 8 nucleotides matching TRBD1. The CDR3 covers 16 residues. The J segment lost 3 bases and the V segment lost 4 bases, leaving 10 bases of the junction unmatched. Germline V gene lookup returns CDR1 PRHDT and CDR2 FYEKMQ (reference sequence). This CDR3 reads CASSSTGQGPYTEAFF. In DNA, the CDR3 is TGTGCCAGCAGCTCGACTGGACAGGGCCCGTACACTGAAGCTTTCTTT.

Concerning this clonotype itself: A clone one base away is much larger, so this may be a read error. The CDR3 carries no conserved terminal phenylalanine or tryptophan, so it likely arises from a read error. The chain has TRBV7-6 and TRBJ2-7; no reliable D call. CDR3 size: 13 residues. Trimming took 1 base from V and 2 from J, leaving 6 bases between them. Germline loops: CDR1 SGHVS, CDR2 FNYEAQ. CDR3 residues: CASSLGDTYEQYL. For the CDR3, the DNA is TGTGCCAGCAGCTTAGGTGATACCTACGAGCAGTACCTC.

This clonotype was seen many times. V is TRBV27 and J is TRBJ2-3; D may be TRBD1 (6 bases). The germline V and J ends were trimmed by 0 bases and 4 bases, with 11 bases remaining between them. Germline assignment: CDR1 MNHEY and CDR2 SMNVEV (reference sequence). This CDR3 has 15 residues. The CDR3 sequence is CASSLSDSNPDTQYF. CDR3 DNA: TGTGCCAGCAGTTTATCGGACAGCAACCCAGATACGCAGTATTTT.

This clonotype was observed many times. The genes are TRBV4-1 and TRBJ1-4; tentative D call: TRBD1 (6 bases). V was trimmed by 5 bases and J by 0 bases, leaving 10 bases between them. This CDR3 has 15 residues. The germline CDR1 and CDR2 sequences are MGHRA and YSYEKL. The CDR3 loop reads CASSTRQATNEKLFF. CDR3 bases: TGCGCCAGCAGCACACGACAGGCAACTAATGAAAAACTGTTTTTT.

A remark on this clonotype: One base away lies a much larger clone, so this may be a sequencing read error. This rearrangement joins TRBV29-1 to TRBJ2-3, with D hard to call. Germline V gene sequence: CDR1 SQVTM, CDR2 ANQGSEA. This CDR3 spans 11 amino acids. V was clipped by 8 bases and J by 5 bases, with 11 bases between them. DNA of the CDR3: TGCAGCAACCAAAAAGGAGATACGCAGTATTTT. It yields the protein CSNQKGDTQYF.

Comments on this clonotype: Just one base apart from a much larger clone, this may be a read error. The CDR3 sequence: CASTTGVGNQLQHF. DNA of the CDR3: TGTGCCAGCACTACAGGGGTCGGCAATCAGCTCCAGCATTTT. The chain recombines TRBV7-9 with TRBJ1-5, with 7 bases identical to TRBD1. Germline V gene sequence: CDR1 SEHNR, CDR2 FQNEAQ (reference sequence). The CDR3 has 14 residues.

This clonotype was detected many times. The chain combines TRBV20-1 with TRBJ2-7, with D perhaps matching TRBD1 (6 bases). The CDR3 is 14 amino acids. V shed 4 bases and J shed 3 bases, with 16 bases lying between them. Germline V gene lookup returns CDR1 DFQATT and CDR2 SNEGSKA (reference sequence). CDR3 sequence reads: CSANPSDRYYEQYF. The CDR3 DNA reads as TGCAGTGCTAACCCCTCGGACAGATACTACGAGCAGTACTTC.

This clonotype has a handful of counts. One junction end does not reproduce the germline sequence, and a read error may be involved. V gene TRBV29-1 combines with J gene TRBJ2-1; 11 nucleotides agree with TRBD2. Looked up from germline, CDR1 is SQVTM and CDR2 is ANQGSEA. The CDR3 has 15 residues. CDR3 region: CSVVDSGRAYDEQFF. CDR3 DNA: TGCAGCGTTGTCGATAGCGGGAGGGCCTACGATGAGCAGTTCTTC.

This chain connects TRBV28 to TRBJ1-6; a weak D match, TRBD1 (5 bases). This CDR3 contains 14 residues. V shed 8 bases and J shed 3 bases, with 11 bases lying between them. From germline, CDR1 is MDHEN and CDR2 SYDVKM. CDR3 loop: CASWGGFYNSPLHF. In DNA, the CDR3 is TGTGCCAGCTGGGGGGGGTTCTATAATTCACCCCTCCACTTT.

This clonotype was seen ten or more times. CDR3 amino acids: CASTHGLADYEQFF. CDR3 sequence (DNA): TGTGCCAGCACTCATGGACTAGCGGATTATGAGCAGTTCTTC. This rearrangement joins TRBV7-2 to TRBJ2-1; 10 positions match TRBD2. The V segment lost 7 bases and the J segment 8 bases; nucleotides outside the gene matches: 8. Germline-derived CDR1 and CDR2 are SGHTA and FQGNSA. CDR3 length: 14 amino acids. Combining the CDR3 with reference TRBV7-2 and TRBJ2-1 gives the whole variable domain GAGVSQSPSNKVTEKGKDVELRCDPISGHTALYWYRQSLGQGLEFLIYFQGNSAPDKSGLPSDRFSAERTGGSVSTLTIQRTQQEDSAVYLCASTHGLADYEQFFGPGTRLTVL.

This clonotype was seen ten or more times. V usage is TRBV4-3 and J usage is TRBJ1-1; D may be TRBD1 (6 bases). There are 16 residues in the CDR3. Trimming removed 1 base from V and 3 bases from J, with 15 bases in between. Germline loops: CDR1 LGHNA, CDR2 YSLEER. The DNA of the CDR3 is TGCGCCAGCAGCCAAGGTTGGGGGGCGGATGACACTGAAGCTTTCTTT. This translates into CASSQGWGADDTEAFF.

The rearrangement links TRBV19 to TRBJ2-2; 13 bases line up with TRBD2. The V and J ends lost 7 bases and 6 bases, in that order; junction bases with no gene match: 8. The CDR3 loop spans 16 amino acids. Germline values: CDR1 LNHDA, CDR2 SQIVND (reference sequence). The chain's CDR3 is CASIKLAGGIAGELFF. CDR3 DNA: TGTGCCAGTATTAAACTAGCGGGGGGGATCGCCGGGGAGCTGTTTTTT.

This clonotype has ten or more counts. The V and J genes are TRBV28 and TRBJ1-5, with 8 positions matching TRBD1. The trim removed 3 bases at V and 7 bases at J, leaving 5 bases unmatched. Per the germline V gene, CDR1 is MDHEN and CDR2 is SYDVKM. The CDR3 consists of 14 residues. CDR3 residues: CASSFRGLGQPQHF. CDR3 nucleotide sequence: TGTGCCAGCAGTTTCAGGGGGCTAGGCCAGCCCCAGCATTTT.